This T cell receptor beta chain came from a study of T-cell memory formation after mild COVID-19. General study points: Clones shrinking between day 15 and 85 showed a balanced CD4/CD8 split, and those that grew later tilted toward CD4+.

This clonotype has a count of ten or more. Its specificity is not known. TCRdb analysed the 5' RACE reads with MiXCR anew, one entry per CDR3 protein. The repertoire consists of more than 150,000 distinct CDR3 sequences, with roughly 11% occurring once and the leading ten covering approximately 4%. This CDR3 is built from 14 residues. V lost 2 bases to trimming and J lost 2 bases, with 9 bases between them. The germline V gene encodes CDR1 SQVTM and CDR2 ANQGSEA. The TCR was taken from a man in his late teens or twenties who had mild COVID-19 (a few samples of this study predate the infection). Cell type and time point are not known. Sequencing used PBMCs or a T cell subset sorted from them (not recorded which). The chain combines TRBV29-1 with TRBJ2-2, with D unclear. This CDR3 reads CSVEKQLNTGELFF. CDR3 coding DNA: TGCAGCGTTGAAAAACAGCTTAACACCGGGGAGCTGTTTTTT.